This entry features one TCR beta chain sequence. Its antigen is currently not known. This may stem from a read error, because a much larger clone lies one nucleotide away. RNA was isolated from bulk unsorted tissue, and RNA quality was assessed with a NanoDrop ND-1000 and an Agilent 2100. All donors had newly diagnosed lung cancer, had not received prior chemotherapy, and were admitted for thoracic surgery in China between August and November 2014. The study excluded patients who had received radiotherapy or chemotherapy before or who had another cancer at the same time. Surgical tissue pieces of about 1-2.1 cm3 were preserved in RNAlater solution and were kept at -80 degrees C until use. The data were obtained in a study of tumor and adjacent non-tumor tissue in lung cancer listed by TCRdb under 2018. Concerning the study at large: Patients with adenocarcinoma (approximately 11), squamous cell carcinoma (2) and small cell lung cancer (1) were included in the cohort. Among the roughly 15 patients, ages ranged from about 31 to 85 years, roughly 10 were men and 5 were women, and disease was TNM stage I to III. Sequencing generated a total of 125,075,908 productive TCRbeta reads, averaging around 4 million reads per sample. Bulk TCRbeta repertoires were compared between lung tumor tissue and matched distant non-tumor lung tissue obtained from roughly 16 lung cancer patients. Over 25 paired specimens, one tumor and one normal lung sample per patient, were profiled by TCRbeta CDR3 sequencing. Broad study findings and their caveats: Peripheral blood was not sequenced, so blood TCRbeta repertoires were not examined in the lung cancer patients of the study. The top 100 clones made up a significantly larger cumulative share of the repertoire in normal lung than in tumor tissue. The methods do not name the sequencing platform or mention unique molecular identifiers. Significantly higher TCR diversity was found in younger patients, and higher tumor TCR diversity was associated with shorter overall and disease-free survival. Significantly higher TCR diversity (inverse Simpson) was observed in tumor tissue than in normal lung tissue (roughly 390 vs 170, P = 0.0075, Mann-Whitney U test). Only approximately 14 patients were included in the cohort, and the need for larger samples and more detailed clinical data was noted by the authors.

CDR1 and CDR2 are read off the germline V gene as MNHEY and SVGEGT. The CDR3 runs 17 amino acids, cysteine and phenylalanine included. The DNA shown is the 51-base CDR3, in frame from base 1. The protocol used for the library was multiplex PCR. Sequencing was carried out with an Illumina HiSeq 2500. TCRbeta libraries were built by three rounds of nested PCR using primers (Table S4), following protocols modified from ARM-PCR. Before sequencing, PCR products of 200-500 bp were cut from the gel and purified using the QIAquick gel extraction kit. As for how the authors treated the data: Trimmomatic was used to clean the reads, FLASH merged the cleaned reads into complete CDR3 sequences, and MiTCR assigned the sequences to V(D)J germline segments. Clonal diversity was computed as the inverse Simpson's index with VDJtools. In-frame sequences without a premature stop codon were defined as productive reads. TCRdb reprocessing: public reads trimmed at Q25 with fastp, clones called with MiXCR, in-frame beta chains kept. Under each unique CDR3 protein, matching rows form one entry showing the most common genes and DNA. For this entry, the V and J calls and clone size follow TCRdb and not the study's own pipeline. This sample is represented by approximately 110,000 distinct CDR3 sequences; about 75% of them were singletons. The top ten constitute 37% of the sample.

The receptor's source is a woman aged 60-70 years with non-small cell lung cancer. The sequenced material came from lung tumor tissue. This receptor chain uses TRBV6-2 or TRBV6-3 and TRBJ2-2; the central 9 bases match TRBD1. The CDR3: CASSYRIGTGNTGKLFF. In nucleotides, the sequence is TGTGCCAGCAGTTATCGAATCGGGACAGGGAACACCGGGAAGCTGTTTTTT.